Given below is one T cell receptor beta chain in context. Its antigen is not known. Treatment defined: oral pan-JAK inhibitor, 5-10 mg twice daily. Sorting from PBMCs produced CD4+ and CD8+ T cells. cDNA serving as the sequencing template came from extracted, reverse transcribed RNA. Clones were read by immunoSEQ multiplex PCR, and TCRdb kept only the in-frame ones, dropping some. The table has roughly 230,000 clones, roughly 40% seen once. There are 13 residues in the CDR3. V was shortened by 2 bases and J by 5 bases, with 9 bases between the two germline ends. Looked up from germline, CDR1 is SSHAT and CDR2 is FNYEAQ (reference sequence). The data belong to a study of CD8+ T cells in alopecia areata. Study results and limitations: Tofacitinib produced a significant decrease in scalp clonality and in expanded CD8+ clones among the top 100. Many expanded lesional clones remained in scalp and blood on tofacitinib. Compared with normal scalp, lesional scalp had higher clonality and more expanded CD8+ clones.

The source is a human donor with alopecia areata. Specimen: CD4+ T cells sorted from blood, collected at approximately week 36, from a patient treated with tofacitinib. J is TRBJ2-5 and V is TRBV7-7; D tentatively reads TRBD1 or TRBD2 (6 bases each). DNA for the CDR3: TGTGCCAGCAGCTTACGGGGGCGGGAGACCCAGTACTTC. Translating gives CASSLRGRETQYF.